These 23 T cell receptor beta chains were all obtained from the same sample, sequenced in a study of blood T cell dynamics during melanoma immunotherapy. Time point given: week 3, after first cycle of checkpoint inhibitor. Only in-frame clones appear in the TCRdb table, and some are missing; sequencing was by immunoSEQ multiplex PCR. The data hold more than 10,000 clones, with under 95% observed a single time. This material consisted of effector memory CD8+ T cells from blood, taken from a patient treated with checkpoint blockade. All receptors come from a human donor with melanoma.

The chain links TRBV27 to TRBJ2-7; D is perhaps TRBD1 (6 bases). The V gene lost 3 bases and the J gene lost 3 bases, with 24 bases spanning the gap. Germline V gene sequence: CDR1 MNHEY, CDR2 SMNVEV (reference sequence). CDR3 length: 18 amino acids. Here the CDR3 reads CASSFQQGIYTRGYEQYF. The CDR3 bases are TGTGCCAGCAGTTTTCAACAGGGCATCTACACTAGGGGCTACGAGCAGTACTTC.

The CDR3 DNA reads TGTGCCAGTAGTGTGGGTGGCTCCTACAATGAGCAGTTCTTC. Residues: CASSVGGSYNEQFF. V and J are TRBV19 and TRBJ2-1; D remains ambiguous. V was trimmed by 5 bases and J by 0 bases, leaving 8 bases between them. The CDR3 is 14 residues long. Germline-derived CDR1 and CDR2 are LNHDA and SQIVND (reference sequence).

This clone occurred once. The chain has TRBV30 and TRBJ2-1; 13 bases align to TRBD2. Germline V gene sequence: CDR1 GTSNPN, CDR2 SVGIG (reference sequence). Trimming cost V 1 base and J 9 bases; bases outside gene matches: 9. The CDR3 runs to 16 residues. CDR3 in DNA: TGTGCCTGGAGTGCCGGACTAGCGGGAGTACTAATTGAGCAGTTCTTC. Its translation is CAWSAGLAGVLIEQFF.

The J gene is TRBJ2-1, the V gene TRBV7-3, with TRBD2 as a possible D gene (6 bases). Trimming removed 2 bases at V and 0 bases at J, with 11 bases between. The CDR3 runs to 16 residues. CDR1 and CDR2 (germline): SGHTA, FQGTGA. The CDR3 loop is CASSLGGGTSYNEQFF. In DNA, the CDR3 is TGTGCCAGCAGCTTAGGAGGCGGGACCTCCTACAATGAGCAGTTCTTC.

This chain links TRBV4-1 with TRBJ2-7; TRBD1 agrees at 11 bases. Germline V gene data show CDR1 as MGHRA and CDR2 as YSYEKL. V shed 1 base, J shed 6 bases, and the junction held 5 bases outside the gene matches. The CDR3 has 15 amino acids. CDR3 sequence (DNA): TGCGCCAGCAGCCAAGTTGGTGGGACAGGGGGCGAGCAGTACTTC. Its protein is CASSQVGGTGGEQYF.

The chain recombines TRBV11-2 with TRBJ2-7; a weak D match, TRBD1 (6 bases). Germline V lookup: CDR1 SGHAT, CDR2 FQNNGV. V was clipped by 5 bases and J by 1 base, with 9 bases between them. The CDR3 totals 13 residues. The CDR3 DNA follows: TGTGCCAGCAGCCTGGGACATTCCTACGAGCAGTACTTC. Its translation: CASSLGHSYEQYF. The full variable domain, completed using reference TRBV11-2 and TRBJ2-7, is EAGVAQSPRYKIIEKRQSVAFWCNPISGHATLYWYQQILGQGPKLLIQFQNNGVVDDSQLPKDRFSAERLKGVDSTLKIQPAKLEDSAVYLCASSLGHSYEQYFGPGTRLTVT.

This rearrangement joins TRBV5-1 to TRBJ1-4; D may be TRBD1 (5 bases). The CDR3 extends over 14 amino acids. CDR1 and CDR2 (germline): SGHRS, YFSETQ. V lost 0 bases and J 5 bases, leaving 8 bases between the germline ends. The DNA for the CDR3 is TGCGCCAGCAGCTTGGAGGGGCAGAATGAAAAACTGTTTTTT. Protein sequence: CASSLEGQNEKLFF.

V and J are TRBV28 and TRBJ2-7; possibly TRBD2 for D (5 bases). Deletions cut 6 bases from V and 3 bases from J, with 9 bases between. The CDR3 spans 12 residues. The V gene's germline CDR1 is MDHEN and CDR2 SYDVKM. CDR3 protein: CASSNRDYEQYF. The CDR3 bases are TGTGCCAGCAGCAACCGGGACTACGAGCAGTACTTC.

The chain recombines TRBV27 with TRBJ1-1, with 9 bases fitting TRBD1. V lost 7 bases and J lost 2; bases outside the gene matches: 8. Germline values: CDR1 MNHEY, CDR2 SMNVEV (reference sequence). The CDR3 has 15 amino acids. This CDR3 reads CASNRDREGNTEAFF. CDR3 nucleotides: TGTGCCAGCAATCGGGACAGGGAAGGAAACACTGAAGCTTTCTTT.

The chain is built from TRBV7-9 and TRBJ2-3; the D is unclear. CDR3 length: 13 residues. V shed 3 bases and J shed 4 bases, with 8 bases lying between them. In germline, CDR1 is SEHNR, CDR2 FQNEAQ (reference sequence). The CDR3 DNA follows: TGTGCCAGCAGCTTCAAGGTCGCAGATACGCAGTATTTT. It encodes CASSFKVADTQYF.

The chain uses TRBV7-9 and TRBJ2-7; D call uncertain. In germline, CDR1 is SEHNR, CDR2 FQNEAQ (reference sequence). This CDR3 region has 14 residues. Between the trimmed V and J ends, which lost 5 bases and 6 bases, there was a span of 17 bases. The CDR3 loop reads CASSPSPRPFEQYF. The DNA of the CDR3 is TGTGCCAGCAGCCCCAGCCCCAGGCCCTTCGAGCAGTACTTC.

This chain connects TRBV28 to TRBJ1-2; perhaps TRBD1 as D (5 bases). V lost 5 bases to trimming and J lost 1 base, with 14 bases between them. The CDR3 contains 15 residues. In germline, CDR1 is MDHEN, CDR2 SYDVKM. The CDR3 nucleotides are TGTGCCAGCAGTCCCTGGGCAGGGAGTAACTATGGCTACACCTTC. Amino acid sequence: CASSPWAGSNYGYTF.

This clone has just one count. V is TRBV30 and J is TRBJ2-5; D uncertain. V was pared by 2 bases and J by 2 bases, with 6 bases between. The CDR3 length is 12 residues. The germline gives CDR1 GTSNPN, CDR2 SVGIG (reference sequence). The CDR3 nucleotides are TGTGCCTGGAGTTCGTTACAAGAGACCCAGTACTTC. Translated, it gives CAWSSLQETQYF.

This clone appeared once. The rearrangement uses TRBV19 and TRBJ1-4; D not resolved. CDR3 length equals 15 residues. Germline V gene lookup returns CDR1 LNHDA and CDR2 SQIVND (reference sequence). V was clipped by 5 bases and J by 3 bases, with 13 bases between them. CDR3 nucleotide sequence: TGTGCCAGTAGTTCGACCCCTGGATCTAATGAAAAACTGTTTTTT. Protein sequence: CASSSTPGSNEKLFF.

The chain has TRBV6-6 and TRBJ2-7, with D perhaps TRBD1 (6 bases). Trimming stripped 8 bases from V and 7 bases from J, with 15 bases between. The germline V gene has CDR1 MNHNY and CDR2 SVGAGI (reference sequence). The CDR3 has 12 residues. CDR3 DNA sequence: TGTGCCAGCCGCCTGGGGGCATCAGAGCAGTACTTC. Protein sequence: CASRLGASEQYF.

This clone was picked up one time. The chain couples TRBV6-5 to TRBJ2-7, with D unclear. The CDR3 length is 13 residues. Germline-derived CDR1 and CDR2 are MNHEY and SVGAGI. V was trimmed by 5 bases and J by 0 bases, leaving 8 bases between them. CDR3: CASSLHSSYEQYF. As DNA, the CDR3 is TGTGCCAGCAGTCTACATAGCTCCTACGAGCAGTACTTC.

The V and J genes are TRBV15 and TRBJ2-5; D might be TRBD2 (7 bases). With 4 bases removed from V and 11 bases from J, the gap between germline ends came to 17 bases. This CDR3 region has 13 residues. Germline CDR1 and CDR2: LNHNV and YYDKDF (reference sequence). CDR3 protein: CATSNPGGQGQYF. The CDR3 DNA follows: TGTGCCACCAGCAACCCCGGGGGGCAGGGGCAGTACTTC.

The chain has TRBV6-5 and TRBJ2-5; 8 positions agree with TRBD1. Per germline, CDR1 MNHEY and CDR2 SVGAGI. With 5 bases clipped from V and 4 bases from J, the junction kept 6 bases outside the gene matches. This CDR3 has 14 amino acids. The chain's CDR3 is CASSPRTGPETQYF. CDR3 nucleotide sequence: TGTGCCAGCAGTCCCCGGACAGGGCCAGAGACCCAGTACTTC.

This chain links TRBV7-9 with TRBJ2-7; TRBD2 is a possible D gene (6 bases). With 6 bases removed from V and 1 base from J, the gap between germline ends came to 10 bases. CDR1 and CDR2 from the germline V gene are SEHNR and FQNEAQ (reference sequence). The length of the CDR3 is 13 residues. CDR3: CASRTSTSYEQYF. DNA of the CDR3: TGTGCCAGCAGGACTAGTACATCCTACGAGCAGTACTTC.

Here the CDR3 DNA reads TGTGCCAGCAGCTTTTCAGACAGGGGGATTCAGCCCCAGCATTTT. Translating gives CASSFSDRGIQPQHF. The V gene is TRBV7-9, the J gene TRBJ1-5; 9 bases agree with TRBD1. Germline V gives CDR1 SEHNR, CDR2 FQNEAQ (reference sequence). The V gene end was trimmed by 3 bases and the J gene end by 6 bases; junction bases not matched to a gene: 6. The CDR3 totals 15 residues.

Only a few counts were recorded for this clone. The V gene is TRBV10-1, the J gene TRBJ2-7; the D call may be TRBD1 or TRBD2 (5 bases each). This CDR3 spans 16 amino acids. V gave up 3 bases and J gave up 2 bases, with 17 bases separating them. CDR1 WNHNN and CDR2 SYGVQD come from the germline V gene (reference sequence). CDR3 nucleotides: TGCGCCAGCAGTGAAGGGGACGGATACAGACCCTACGAGCAGTACTTC. As protein: CASSEGDGYRPYEQYF.

The gene calls are TRBV11-2 and TRBJ1-1; perhaps TRBD1 as D (5 bases). The germline V gene encodes CDR1 SGHAT and CDR2 FQNNGV. This CDR3 contains 12 residues. Trimming left V 5 bases short and J 8 bases short, with 12 bases between. Here the CDR3 reads CASSQGVMEAFF. CDR3 nucleotide sequence: TGTGCCAGCAGCCAAGGGGTTATGGAAGCTTTCTTT.

V usage is TRBV28 and J usage is TRBJ2-7, with D possibly being TRBD1 (6 bases). The V and J ends lost 5 bases and 2 bases respectively, with 13 bases between them. This CDR3 has 14 amino acids. CDR1 is MDHEN and CDR2 is SYDVKM in the germline V gene. CDR3: CASSDRTVPYEQYF. The CDR3 DNA sequence: TGTGCCAGCAGTGACCGGACAGTACCCTACGAGCAGTACTTC.